The clone carrying this T cell receptor beta chain was observed at least ten times. Its antigen remains unknown. The CDR3 is made up of 11 amino acids. Germline V gene lookup returns CDR1 MNHEY and CDR2 SVGEGT. V was pared by 5 bases and J by 8 bases, with 9 bases between. This record comes from a study of early T cells in non-severe SARS-CoV-2 infection. Overall study context: Chains stayed unpaired after sequencing of bulk RNA from unsorted whole blood. General study results and limits: There was a bias toward anti-spike CD8 responses in VDJdb matching, which missed private and CD4 specificities.

Attachment of unique molecular identifiers was made to individual cDNA molecules. MiXCR, applied by TCRdb to the 5' RACE reads, yields one record per CDR3 protein. Of approximately 70,000 distinct CDR3 sequences listed, over 3.5% are singletons. The V call is TRBV6-2 or TRBV6-3, the J call TRBJ2-5, with a possible D match to TRBD2 (6 bases). The receptor's source is an adult who was a healthcare worker with PCR-confirmed SARS-CoV-2 infection or an uninfected control (not recorded which). The donor label of this sample is uncertain. Specimen: whole blood, collected at baseline. In DNA, the CDR3 is TGTGCCAGCAGTACTAGCTTAACCCAGTACTTC. Its translation is CASSTSLTQYF.